Listed below are T cell receptor beta chains from one sample, sequenced in a study of blood T cell repertoires in COVID-19. TCRdb keeps only in-frame clones here, not all; method: immunoSEQ multiplex PCR. The table records 75,000 to 100,000 clones, 70% to 90% of them present only once. Sequenced sample: peripheral blood. The receptors derive from an older man with acute or convalescent COVID-19. CDR3s include the opening cysteine and the closing phenylalanine or tryptophan. A D gene is named only where the DNA matches it firmly. Expanded clones get a size class; other rows say once, few or many, or leave the size out.

j_call	clone_size	d_call	v_call	cdr3_aa	cdr3_nt
TRBJ2-2	-	TRBD2	TRBV7-2	CASSFASSGRNTGELFF	TGTGCCAGCAGCTTCGCGTCTAGCGGGAGGAACACCGGGGAGCTGTTTTTT
TRBJ1-2	-	TRBD1	TRBV6-1	CASSELGQGAVYGYTF	TGTGCCAGCAGTGAACTGGGACAGGGGGCGGTTTATGGCTACACCTTC
TRBJ1-2	-	-	TRBV7-9	CASMLGYSLPPDEGYTF	TGTGCCAGCATGCTAGGCTATTCCCTCCCGCCCGATGAGGGCTACACCTTC
TRBJ1-5	-	-	TRBV7-2	CASSLTGQNSNQPQHF	TGTGCCAGCAGCTTGACAGGACAGAATAGCAATCAGCCCCAGCATTTT
TRBJ1-3	-	-	TRBV29-1	CSVAKGNTIYF	TGCAGCGTTGCTAAGGGAAACACCATATATTTT
TRBJ1-1	-	-	TRBV6-5	CASSYADFGRGEAFF	TGTGCCAGCAGTTACGCTGATTTTGGTCGGGGTGAAGCTTTCTTT
TRBJ2-2	-	-	TRBV18	CASTTAGAGGTGELFF	TGTGCCAGCACAACCGCGGGCGCCGGTGGGACCGGGGAGCTGTTTTTT
TRBJ1-2	few	-	TRBV19	CASAPGGPNYGYTF	TGTGCCAGTGCCCCGGGGGGGCCTAACTATGGCTACACCTTC
TRBJ1-1	-	-	TRBV19	CASSPWEAVNTEAFF	TGTGCCAGTAGTCCCTGGGAGGCTGTGAACACTGAAGCTTTCTTT
TRBJ2-4	-	TRBD1	TRBV2	CASGRTGMAKNIQYF	TGTGCCAGCGGGCGGACAGGGATGGCCAAAAACATTCAGTACTTC
TRBJ2-1	-	TRBD1	TRBV19	CASMGRGTGTYNEQFF	TGTGCCAGTATGGGGAGAGGGACAGGAACCTACAATGAGCAGTTCTTC
TRBJ2-2	-	-	TRBV10-2	CASSLAVGVDTGELFF	TGCGCCAGCAGTTTAGCAGTGGGAGTAGACACCGGGGAGCTGTTTTTT
TRBJ2-3	-	-	TRBV6-2/TRBV6-3	CASSYQGPPDTQYF	TGTGCCAGCAGTTACCAGGGTCCCCCAGATACGCAGTATTTT
TRBJ2-7	-	-	TRBV6-5	CASRKTGRFSYEQYF	TGTGCCAGCAGAAAAACAGGCCGATTCTCCTACGAGCAGTACTTC
TRBJ1-5	-	TRBD1	TRBV6-4	CASRNPDRGPDQPQHF	TGTGCCAGCAGGAACCCCGACAGGGGGCCTGATCAGCCCCAGCATTTT
TRBJ2-1	-	TRBD2	TRBV11-1	CASSSSGGAGEQFF	TGTGCCAGCAGCTCCAGCGGGGGGGCTGGGGAGCAGTTCTTC
TRBJ2-1	-	-	TRBV29-1	CSVPPPGRNEQFF	TGCAGCGTTCCCCCCCCGGGAAGGAATGAGCAGTTCTTC
TRBJ2-5	-	TRBD2	TRBV3-1/TRBV3-2	CASSQDRIAGARETQYF	TGTGCCAGCAGCCAAGATCGAATAGCGGGGGCGAGAGAGACCCAGTACTTC
TRBJ2-6	-	-	TRBV7-3	CASSQTGTGANVLTF	TGTGCCAGCAGTCAAACAGGGACTGGGGCCAACGTCCTGACTTTC
TRBJ1-6	-	-	TRBV7-8	CASRGIGGAGSSSPLHF	TGTGCCAGCAGAGGGATCGGGGGGGCAGGTAGTAGTTCACCCCTCCACTTT
TRBJ1-2	-	-	TRBV29-1	CSGTDPNYGYTF	TGCAGCGGAACAGATCCGAACTATGGCTACACCTTC
TRBJ2-7	-	-	TRBV28	CASSPLGVTDYEQYF	TGTGCCAGCAGTCCCCTAGGGGTTACAGACTACGAGCAGTACTTC
TRBJ2-2	-	TRBD1	TRBV29-1	CSVTGGGDTGELFF	TGCAGCGTGACAGGGGGTGGAGACACCGGGGAGCTGTTTTTT
TRBJ2-2	-	-	TRBV19	CASSIGPGLAGELFF	TGTGCCAGTAGTATCGGGCCAGGGTTGGCCGGGGAGCTGTTTTTT
TRBJ2-2	-	TRBD2	TRBV5-4	CASSATSVNTGELFF	TGTGCCAGCAGCGCCACTAGCGTGAACACCGGGGAGCTGTTTTTT
TRBJ2-3	-	-	TRBV20-1	CSASPYSGISTDTQYF	TGCAGTGCAAGTCCCTATAGCGGAATAAGCACAGATACGCAGTATTTT
TRBJ2-1	-	TRBD2	TRBV27	CASSPFIGAGGANEQFF	TGTGCCAGCAGTCCATTTATAGGAGCGGGAGGGGCCAATGAGCAGTTCTTC
TRBJ2-1	-	TRBD2	TRBV19	CASSHRGTTYNEQFF	TGTGCCAGTAGTCATCGGGGGACTACCTACAATGAGCAGTTCTTC
TRBJ1-2	few	-	TRBV28	CASSQTGTLDNYGYTF	TGTGCCAGCAGTCAGACCGGGACACTTGATAACTATGGCTACACCTTC
TRBJ2-1	-	TRBD1	TRBV2	CASTGQGDSEQFF	TGTGCCAGCACAGGACAGGGGGACAGTGAGCAGTTCTTC
TRBJ2-1	-	-	TRBV6-5	CASRRGTPGGNEQFF	TGTGCCAGCAGGAGAGGGACACCTGGGGGCAATGAGCAGTTCTTC
TRBJ2-1	-	TRBD2	TRBV5-4	CASSLARSSGVYNEQFF	TGTGCCAGCAGCTTGGCTCGTTCTAGCGGGGTATACAATGAGCAGTTCTTC
TRBJ2-5	-	-	TRBV9	CASSSGIAETQYF	TGTGCCTCCAGCTCAGGGATCGCAGAGACCCAGTACTTC
TRBJ1-2	-	-	TRBV15	CATSRDRIANYGYTF	TGTGCCACCAGCAGAGATAGAATAGCTAACTATGGCTACACCTTC
TRBJ1-5	-	-	TRBV12-3/TRBV12-4	CASRDNYNQPQHF	TGTGCCAGCAGGGACAATTACAATCAGCCCCAGCATTTT
TRBJ1-2	once	TRBD1	TRBV19	CASSLTGAALGYTF	TGTGCCAGTAGCCTAACAGGGGCCGCCTTGGGCTACACCTTC
TRBJ2-3	-	-	TRBV7-9	CASSYKDTQYF	TGTGCCAGCAGCTATAAAGATACGCAGTATTTT
TRBJ1-4	-	TRBD1	TRBV11-1	CASSPRTGGFEKLFF	TGTGCCAGCAGCCCCCGTACAGGGGGCTTTGAAAAACTGTTTTTT
TRBJ2-3	-	-	TRBV15	CATSHYLSGPSTDTQYF	TGTGCCACCAGCCACTATTTAAGCGGACCTAGCACAGATACGCAGTATTTT
TRBJ2-1	-	TRBD2	TRBV6-6	CASSYSRLAGNEQFF	TGTGCCAGCAGTTACTCCCGACTAGCGGGGAATGAGCAGTTCTTC
TRBJ1-6	-	-	TRBV14	CASSQQGNSPLHF	TGTGCCAGCAGCCAACAGGGGAATTCACCCCTCCACTTT